This T cell receptor beta chain appears in the sequencing data of a study of blood T cell repertoires in COVID-19. The repertoire was sequenced with immunoSEQ multiplex PCR; TCRdb's copy has only in-frame clones and lacks some. The repertoire holds hundreds of thousands of clones, with roughly 84% as singletons. Individuals aged roughly 18 to 100 years were recruited from roughly 22 US areas. The CDR3 length is 20 residues. The chain recombines TRBV21-1 with TRBJ1-3; TRBD1 was called by the table and not checked on the DNA. TRBV21-1 is a listed pseudogene. Sequences were obtained from PBMCs or T cells enriched from blood (not recorded which). The origin of this receptor is a woman aged 40-49 years who had recovered from COVID-19. CDR3 in amino acids: CASSNLVKGGQVISGNTIYF. The CDR3 DNA sequence: TGTGCCAGCAGCAACCTGGTAAAAGGGGGACAGGTTATCTCTGGAAACACCATATATTTT.